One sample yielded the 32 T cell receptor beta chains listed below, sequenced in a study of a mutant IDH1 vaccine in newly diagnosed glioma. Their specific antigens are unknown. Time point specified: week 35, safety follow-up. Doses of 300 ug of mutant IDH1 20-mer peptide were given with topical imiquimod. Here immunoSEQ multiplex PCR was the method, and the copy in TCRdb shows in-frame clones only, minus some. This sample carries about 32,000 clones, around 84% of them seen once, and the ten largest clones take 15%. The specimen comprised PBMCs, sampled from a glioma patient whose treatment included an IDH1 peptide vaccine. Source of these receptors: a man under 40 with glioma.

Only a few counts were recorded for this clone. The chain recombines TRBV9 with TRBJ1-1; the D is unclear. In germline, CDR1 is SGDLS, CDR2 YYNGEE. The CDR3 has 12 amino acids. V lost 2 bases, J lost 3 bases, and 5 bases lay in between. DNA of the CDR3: TGTGCCAGCAGCGTTCAGGACACTGAAGCTTTCTTT. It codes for CASSVQDTEAFF.

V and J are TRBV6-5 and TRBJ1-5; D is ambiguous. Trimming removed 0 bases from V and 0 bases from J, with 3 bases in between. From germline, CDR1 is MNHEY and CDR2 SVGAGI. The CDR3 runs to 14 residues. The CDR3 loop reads CASSYSNSNQPQHF. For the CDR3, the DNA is TGTGCCAGCAGTTACTCGAATAGCAATCAGCCCCAGCATTTT.

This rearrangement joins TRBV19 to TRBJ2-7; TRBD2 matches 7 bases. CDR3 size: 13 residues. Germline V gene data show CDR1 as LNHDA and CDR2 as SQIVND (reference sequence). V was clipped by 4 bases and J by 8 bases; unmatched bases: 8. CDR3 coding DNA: TGTGCCAGTAGTAAGCTAGCGGCCCGGCAGCAGTACTTC. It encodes CASSKLAARQQYF.

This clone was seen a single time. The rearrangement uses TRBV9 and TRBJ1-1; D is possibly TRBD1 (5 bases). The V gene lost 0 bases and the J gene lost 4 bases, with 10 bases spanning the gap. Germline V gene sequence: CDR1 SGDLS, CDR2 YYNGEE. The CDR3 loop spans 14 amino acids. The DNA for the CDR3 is TGTGCCAGCAGCGTAGGGTTGGGGGGCACTGAAGCTTTCTTT. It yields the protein CASSVGLGGTEAFF.

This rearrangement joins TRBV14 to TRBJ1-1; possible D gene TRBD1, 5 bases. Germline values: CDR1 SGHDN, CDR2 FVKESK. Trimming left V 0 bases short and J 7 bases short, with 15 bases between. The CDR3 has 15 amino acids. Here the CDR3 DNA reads TGTGCCAGCAGCCAAGATCCCTCGGGGCTTGATGAAGCTTTCTTT. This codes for CASSQDPSGLDEAFF.

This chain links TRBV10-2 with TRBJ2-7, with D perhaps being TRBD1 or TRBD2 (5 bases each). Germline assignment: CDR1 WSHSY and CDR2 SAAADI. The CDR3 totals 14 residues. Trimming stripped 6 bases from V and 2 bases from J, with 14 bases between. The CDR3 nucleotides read TGCGCCAGCAGCCCCCGGGACGTGACCTACGAGCAGTACTTC. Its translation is CASSPRDVTYEQYF.

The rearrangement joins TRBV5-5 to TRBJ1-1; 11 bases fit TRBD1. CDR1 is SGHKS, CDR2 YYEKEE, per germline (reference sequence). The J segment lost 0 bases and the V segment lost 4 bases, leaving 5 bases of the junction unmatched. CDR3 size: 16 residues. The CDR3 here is CASSPGTGGLNTEAFF. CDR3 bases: TGTGCCAGCAGCCCGGGGACAGGGGGTCTGAACACTGAAGCTTTCTTT.

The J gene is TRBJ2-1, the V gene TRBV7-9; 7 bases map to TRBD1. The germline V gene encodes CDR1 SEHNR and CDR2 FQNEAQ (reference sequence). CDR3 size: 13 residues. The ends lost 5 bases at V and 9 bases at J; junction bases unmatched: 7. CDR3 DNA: TGTGCCAGCAGCCTCGGGACAGACGGTGAGCAGTTCTTC. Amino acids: CASSLGTDGEQFF.

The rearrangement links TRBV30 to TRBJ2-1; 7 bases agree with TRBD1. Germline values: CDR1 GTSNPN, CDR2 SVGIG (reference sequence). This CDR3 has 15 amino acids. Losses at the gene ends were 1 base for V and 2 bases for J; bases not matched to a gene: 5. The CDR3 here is CAWSERDRAYNEQFF. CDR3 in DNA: TGTGCCTGGAGTGAAAGGGACAGAGCCTACAATGAGCAGTTCTTC.

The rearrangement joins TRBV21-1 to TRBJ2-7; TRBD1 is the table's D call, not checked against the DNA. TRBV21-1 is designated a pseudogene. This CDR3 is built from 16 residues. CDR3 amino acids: CASNIRPGTGTCEQYF. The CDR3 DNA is TGTGCCAGCAATATTCGACCCGGGACAGGGACGTGCGAGCAGTACTTC.

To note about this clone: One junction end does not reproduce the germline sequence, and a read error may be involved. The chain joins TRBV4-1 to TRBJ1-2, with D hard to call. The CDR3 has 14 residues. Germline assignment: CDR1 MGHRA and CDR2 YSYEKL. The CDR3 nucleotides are TGCGCCAGCAGTCAAGATACCTCAGACTATGGCTACACCTTC. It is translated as CASSQDTSDYGYTF.

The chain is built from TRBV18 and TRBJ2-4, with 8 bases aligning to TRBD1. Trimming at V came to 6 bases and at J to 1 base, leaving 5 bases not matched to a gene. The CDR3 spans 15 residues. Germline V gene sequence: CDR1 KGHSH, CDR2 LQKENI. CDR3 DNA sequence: TGTGCCAGCTCCAAGACAGGGGAGGCCAAAAACATTCAGTACTTC. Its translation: CASSKTGEAKNIQYF.

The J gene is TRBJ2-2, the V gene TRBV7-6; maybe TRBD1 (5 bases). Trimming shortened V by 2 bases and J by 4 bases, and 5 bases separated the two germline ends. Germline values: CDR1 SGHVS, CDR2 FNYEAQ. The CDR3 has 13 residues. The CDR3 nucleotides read TGTGCCAGCAGCTTACAGGGCACCGGGGAGCTGTTTTTT. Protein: CASSLQGTGELFF. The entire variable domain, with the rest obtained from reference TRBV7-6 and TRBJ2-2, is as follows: GAGVSQSPRYKVTKRGQDVALRCDPISGHVSLYWYRQALGQGPEFLTYFNYEAQQDKSGLPNDRFSAERPEGSISTLTIQRTEQRDSAMYRCASSLQGTGELFFGEGSRLTVL.

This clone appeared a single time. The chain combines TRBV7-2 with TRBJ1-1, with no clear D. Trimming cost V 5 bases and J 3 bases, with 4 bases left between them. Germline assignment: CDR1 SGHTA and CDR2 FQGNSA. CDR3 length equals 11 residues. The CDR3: CASSLHTEAFF. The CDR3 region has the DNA TGTGCCAGCAGCCTCCACACTGAAGCTTTCTTT.

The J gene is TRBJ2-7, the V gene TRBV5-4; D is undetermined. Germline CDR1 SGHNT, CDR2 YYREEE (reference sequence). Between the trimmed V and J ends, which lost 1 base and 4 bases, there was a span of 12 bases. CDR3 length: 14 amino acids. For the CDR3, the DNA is TGTGCCAGCAGCTTGTACAAGGGAACTTACGAGCAGTACTTC. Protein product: CASSLYKGTYEQYF.

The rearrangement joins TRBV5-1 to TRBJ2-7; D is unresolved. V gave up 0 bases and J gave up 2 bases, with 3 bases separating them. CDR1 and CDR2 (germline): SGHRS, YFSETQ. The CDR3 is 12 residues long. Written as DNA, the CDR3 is TGCGCCAGCAGCTTGGAACCCTACGAGCAGTACTTC. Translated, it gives CASSLEPYEQYF.

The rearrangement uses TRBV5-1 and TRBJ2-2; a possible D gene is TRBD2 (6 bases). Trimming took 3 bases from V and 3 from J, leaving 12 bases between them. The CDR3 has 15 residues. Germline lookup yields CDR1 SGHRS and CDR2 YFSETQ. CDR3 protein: CASSSDGLYTGELFF. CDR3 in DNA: TGCGCCAGCAGCTCGGACGGACTATACACCGGGGAGCTGTTTTTT.

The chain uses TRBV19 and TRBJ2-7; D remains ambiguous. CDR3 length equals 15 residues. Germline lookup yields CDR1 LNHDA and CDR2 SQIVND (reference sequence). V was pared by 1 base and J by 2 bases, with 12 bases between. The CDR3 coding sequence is TGTGCCAGTAGTATAGTGGCAGTAACCCCCTACGAGCAGTACTTC. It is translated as CASSIVAVTPYEQYF.

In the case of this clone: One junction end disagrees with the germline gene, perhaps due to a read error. CDR3 loop: CASNLGAVNQPQHF. The CDR3 DNA is TGTGCCAGCAACTTGGGGGCGGTCAATCAGCCCCAGCATTTT. The gene calls are TRBV5-8 and TRBJ1-5; TRBD1 might be the D (6 bases). CDR3 length: 14 residues. Germline loops: CDR1 SGHTS, CDR2 YDEGEE.

CDR3 amino acids: CASSLRGNTEAFF. The CDR3 DNA reads as TGTGCCAGCAGTCTAAGGGGGAACACTGAAGCTTTCTTT. The J gene is TRBJ1-1, the V gene TRBV27, with a weak D call TRBD1 (5 bases). CDR1 and CDR2 from the germline V gene are MNHEY and SMNVEV (reference sequence). Trimming removed 5 bases at V and 1 base at J, with 8 bases between. This CDR3 is built from 13 residues.

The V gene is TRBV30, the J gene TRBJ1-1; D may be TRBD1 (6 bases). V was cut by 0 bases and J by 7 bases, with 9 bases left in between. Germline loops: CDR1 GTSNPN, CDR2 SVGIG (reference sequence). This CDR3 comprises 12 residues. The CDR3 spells CAWSVQGREAFF. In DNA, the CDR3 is TGTGCCTGGAGTGTCCAGGGGCGTGAAGCTTTCTTT.

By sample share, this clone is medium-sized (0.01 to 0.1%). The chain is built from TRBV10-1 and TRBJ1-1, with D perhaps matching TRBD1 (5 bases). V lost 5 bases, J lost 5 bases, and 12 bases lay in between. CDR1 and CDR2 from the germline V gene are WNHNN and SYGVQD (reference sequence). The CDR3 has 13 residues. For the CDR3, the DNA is TGCGCCAGCAGTTCAGGGTCTATTACTGAAGCTTTCTTT. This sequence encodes CASSSGSITEAFF.

This CDR3 is CASSWTTGGSDYGYTF. The CDR3, as DNA: TGTGCCAGCAGCTGGACCACAGGGGGGAGTGACTATGGCTACACCTTC. The rearrangement links TRBV7-9 to TRBJ1-2, with 8 bases that match TRBD1. The CDR3 extends over 16 amino acids. V gave up 4 bases and J gave up 3 bases; unmatched junction bases: 10. From germline, CDR1 is SEHNR and CDR2 FQNEAQ (reference sequence). Based on the CDR3 plus reference TRBV7-9 and TRBJ1-2, the full variable domain is DTGVSQNPRHKITKRGQNVTFRCDPISEHNRLYWYRQTLGQGPEFLTYFQNEAQLEKSRLLSDRFSAERPKGSFSTLEIQRTEQGDSAMYLCASSWTTGGSDYGYTFGSGTRLTVV.

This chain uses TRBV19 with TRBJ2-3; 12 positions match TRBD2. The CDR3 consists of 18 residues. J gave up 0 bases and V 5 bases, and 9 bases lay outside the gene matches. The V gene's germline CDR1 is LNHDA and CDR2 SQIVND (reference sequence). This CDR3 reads CASSLRLAGVLSTDTQYF. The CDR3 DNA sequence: TGTGCCAGTAGTCTGCGACTAGCGGGGGTACTTAGCACAGATACGCAGTATTTT.

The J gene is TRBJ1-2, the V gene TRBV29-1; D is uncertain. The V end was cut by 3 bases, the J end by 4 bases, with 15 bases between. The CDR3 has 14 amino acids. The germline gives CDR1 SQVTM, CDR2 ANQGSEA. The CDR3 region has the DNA TGCAGCGTTGATGTGGTGGGATTGGGCTATGGCTACACCTTC. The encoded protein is CSVDVVGLGYGYTF.

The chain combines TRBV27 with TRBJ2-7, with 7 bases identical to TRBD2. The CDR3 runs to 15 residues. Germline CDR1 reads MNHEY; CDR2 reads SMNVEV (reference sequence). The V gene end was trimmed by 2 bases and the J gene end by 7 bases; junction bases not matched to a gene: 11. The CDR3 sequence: CASSLRGRGMEEQYF. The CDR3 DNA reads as TGTGCCAGCAGTTTACGGGGGAGGGGCATGGAGGAGCAGTACTTC.

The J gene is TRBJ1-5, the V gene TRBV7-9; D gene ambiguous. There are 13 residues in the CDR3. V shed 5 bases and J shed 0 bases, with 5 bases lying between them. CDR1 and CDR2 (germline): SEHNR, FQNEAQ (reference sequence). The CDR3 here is CASSPASNQPQHF. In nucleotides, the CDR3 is TGTGCCAGCAGCCCAGCTAGCAATCAGCCCCAGCATTTT.

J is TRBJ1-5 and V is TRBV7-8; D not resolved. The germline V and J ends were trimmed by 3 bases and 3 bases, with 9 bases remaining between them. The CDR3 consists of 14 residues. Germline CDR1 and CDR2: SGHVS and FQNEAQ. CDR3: CASSFRSDNQPQHF. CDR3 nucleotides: TGTGCCAGCAGCTTCCGATCAGACAATCAGCCCCAGCATTTT.

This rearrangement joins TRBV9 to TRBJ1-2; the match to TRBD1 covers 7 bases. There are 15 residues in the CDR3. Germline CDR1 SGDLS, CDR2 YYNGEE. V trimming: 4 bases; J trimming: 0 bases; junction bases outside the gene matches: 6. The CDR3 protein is CASSTQGGANYGYTF. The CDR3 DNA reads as TGTGCCAGCAGCACGCAGGGGGGTGCTAACTATGGCTACACCTTC. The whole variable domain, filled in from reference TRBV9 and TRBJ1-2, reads DSGVTQTPKHLITATGQRVTLRCSPRSGDLSVYWYQQSLDQGLQFLIQYYNGEERAKGNILERFSAQQFPDLHSELNLSSLELGDSALYFCASSTQGGANYGYTFGSGTRLTVV.

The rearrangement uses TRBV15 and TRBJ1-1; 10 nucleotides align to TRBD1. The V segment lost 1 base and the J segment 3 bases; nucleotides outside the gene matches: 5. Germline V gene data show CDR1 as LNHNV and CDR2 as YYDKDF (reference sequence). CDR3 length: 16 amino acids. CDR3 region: CATSRGTGGKDTEAFF. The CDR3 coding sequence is TGTGCCACCAGCAGAGGGACAGGGGGGAAAGACACTGAAGCTTTCTTT.

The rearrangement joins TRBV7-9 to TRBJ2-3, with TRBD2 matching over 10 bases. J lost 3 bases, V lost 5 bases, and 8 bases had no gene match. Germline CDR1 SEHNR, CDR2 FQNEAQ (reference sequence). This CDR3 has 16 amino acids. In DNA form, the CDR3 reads TGTGCCAGCAGCCCTCTAGCGGGAGATAGAACAGATACGCAGTATTTT. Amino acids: CASSPLAGDRTDTQYF.

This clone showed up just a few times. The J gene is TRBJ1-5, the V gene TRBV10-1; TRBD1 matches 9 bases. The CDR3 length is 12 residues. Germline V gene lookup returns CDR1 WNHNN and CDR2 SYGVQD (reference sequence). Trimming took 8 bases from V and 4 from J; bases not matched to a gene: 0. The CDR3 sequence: CASGQGNQPQHF. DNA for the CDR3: TGCGCCAGCGGACAGGGGAATCAGCCCCAGCATTTT.